The 4 T cell receptor beta chains below all came from one sample that was sequenced in a study of CD8 T cells in Susac syndrome. When the RNA was reverse transcribed, random hexamers were used with an input of roughly 0.45 to 1 ug. TCRdb reprocessed the immunoSEQ multiplex PCR reads with MiXCR, giving one entry per CDR3 protein. The profile shows 90,000 to 150,000 distinct CDR3 sequences, 90% to 95% of them singletons. Sequences were obtained from CD4+ T cells from PBMCs. Receptors were obtained from a human donor in good health.

The chain carries TRBV2 and TRBJ1-3; 9 bases agree with TRBD1. The CDR3 has 18 amino acids. Germline values: CDR1 SNHLY, CDR2 FYNNEI. V was clipped by 3 bases and J by 0 bases; unmatched bases: 9. The CDR3 bases are TGTGCCAGCAGTGATGGGACAGGGCGAGTTTCCTCTGGAAACACCATATATTTT. Its translation is CASSDGTGRVSSGNTIYF.

This clonotype was counted a few times. The rearrangement uses TRBV6-1 and TRBJ2-5, with D uncertain. V was shortened by 7 bases and J by 4 bases, with 10 bases between the two germline ends. CDR1 is MNHNS and CDR2 is SASEGT in the germline V gene. This CDR3 region has 12 residues. CDR3 coding DNA: TGTGCCAGCAACGGCGTTCGAGAGACCCAGTACTTC. It codes for CASNGVRETQYF.

V and J are TRBV3-1 and TRBJ2-2, with 8 bases lining up with TRBD2. CDR1 is LGHDT and CDR2 is YNNKEL in the germline V gene (reference sequence). With 4 bases clipped from V and 8 bases from J, the junction kept 15 bases outside the gene matches. This CDR3 comprises 17 residues. CDR3 in DNA: TGTGCCAGCAGCCTCCTTAGCGGGATTAAAGCGGTGGGGGAGCTGTTTTTT. It specifies CASSLLSGIKAVGELFF.

The chain employs TRBV7-3 and TRBJ2-1; 10 positions match TRBD2. CDR1 SGHTA and CDR2 FQGTGA come from the germline V gene. This CDR3 has 15 amino acids. The V and J ends lost 1 base and 8 bases, in that order; junction bases with no gene match: 5. CDR3 coding DNA: TGTGCCAGCAGCTTAAAAGCGGGAGGGCGCGATGAGCAGTTCTTC. This translates into CASSLKAGGRDEQFF.